This entry features one TCR beta chain sequence. Its antigen target is currently unknown. No much larger clone is present one base from it, and per-base qualities are unavailable. PBMCs were isolated by Ficoll-Paque density gradient centrifugation. The data are from a study of T-cell memory formation after mild COVID-19 (dated by TCRdb to 2020 to 2022). For context, the study as a whole: Most TCR sequence clusters were specific to one of the two donors. Two young, previously healthy adult volunteers made up the cohort, one male and one female. Longitudinal TCRalpha and TCRbeta repertoire sequencing tracked T-cell clones expanding and contracting after mild COVID-19 in two donors. General study outcomes and caveats: Only a couple of mild cases were covered in the study, and larger cohorts including severe cases with pre-infection samples were considered necessary. From day 15 to 85, contracting clones showed balanced CD4/CD8 phenotypes, whereas a second wave of clones that expanded from day 15 to 37 leaned towards CD4+. Contracting CD4+ clones appeared mostly in the CM and EM memory subsets, whereas CD8+ clones were enriched in EMRA. Some responding clones were found in pre-infection memory, which suggests that pre-existing cross-reactive memory T cells took part in the SARS-CoV-2 response. SARS-CoV-2 specificity was not confirmed for the second-wave clones peaking on day 37.

The sequencing machine was an Illumina NovaSeq 6000. cDNA libraries for TCRalpha and TCRbeta were prepared by 5'RACE using constant-segment primers, with sample barcodes and unique molecular identifiers added. RNA was extracted from every sample with Trizol reagent. The libraries were amplified in two PCR steps, and the second step added a second sample barcode and Illumina TruSeq adapters. The libraries were sequenced on an Illumina NovaSeq using 2 x 150 bp paired-end reads. Turning to the authors' computational methods: The reads were demultiplexed and collapsed into UMI-guided consensus sequences using migec v1.2.7. Using mixcr v2.1.11, the UMI consensuses were aligned to TRA and TRB V and J templates and assembled into clonotypes. A clonotype was counted as expanded or contracted only when both edgeR and NoisET called the clonotype significant, with the noise models trained on biological replicates. edgeR calls used a false discovery rate-adjusted p below 0.01 and a log2 fold-change threshold of 1. PCA with hierarchical clustering of max-normalized trajectories of the 1000 most abundant clonotypes was used as exploratory dynamics analysis. The CD4 or CD8 phenotype of responding clones was assigned using the separately sequenced CD4+ and CD8+ repertoires. TCRdb cleaned the public reads at Q25 with fastp, built clones with MiXCR and kept in-frame beta chains. Every CDR3 protein is listed once, alongside the most common genes and DNA of its rows. TCRdb's processing, not the authors', yielded these V and J calls. Within this sample are under 200,000 distinct CDR3 sequences, with 10% to 15% of them counted one time only. 3.3% of the sample is in the top ten clones.

Sequencing used PBMCs or a T cell subset sorted from them (not recorded which). The clonotype comes from a man aged 18 to 35 who had mild COVID-19 (a few samples of this study predate the infection). The sample titles of this study are shuffled in the database, so cell type and time point are left out; the donor was told from shared clones.

The sequence in DNA is TGTGCCAGCAGCGTAGTGGGGGGAAGCACTGAAGCTTTCTTT. This encodes CASSVVGGSTEAFF. The V and J segments used are TRBV9 and TRBJ1-1; a tentative D match to TRBD1 spans 5 bases. CDR3 length: 14 amino acids, cysteine to phenylalanine. The CDR3 DNA has 42 bases and is translated from base 1. A distance of 10 bases separates the germline ends of V and J, which lose 0 bases and 4 bases respectively. Based on the germline V gene, the CDR1 and CDR2 sequences are SGDLS and YYNGEE.